The rows below give T cell receptor beta chains drawn from one sample of a study of blood T cell repertoires in COVID-19. Profiling relied on immunoSEQ multiplex PCR, and the TCRdb table lists in-frame clones only, not all of them. The repertoire includes 91,000 or so clones, 70% to 90% of them detected once, and over 10% sits in the top ten. Input material: peripheral blood. The receptors stem from a woman aged 55-69 years in a cohort sampled during active or convalescent COVID-19. Each CDR3 is given with its conserved first and last residue. D genes are given only for firm matches. The size of a clone is reported for some rows only, either as once, few or many, or as a class for expanded clones.

j_gene,v_gene,abundance,d_gene,CDR3nt,CDR3aa
TRBJ1-1,TRBV12-5,.,TRBD1,TGTGCTAGTGGTTTGTTAACCCCGGGACAGAGGAAAGCTTTCTTT,CASGLLTPGQRKAFF
TRBJ2-3,TRBV5-5,.,TRBD2,TGTGCCAGCAGCGGAATAGCGGGGGGGCCCAGCACAGATACGCAGTATTTT,CASSGIAGGPSTDTQYF
TRBJ2-1,TRBV7-2,.,.,TGTGCCAGCAGCTTAGCGGGCAGACCTTACAATGAGCAGTTCTTC,CASSLAGRPYNEQFF
TRBJ1-6,TRBV4-2,.,.,TGTGCCAGCAGCCAAGATCTATATGGGCAGGGGACGGGTTCACCCCTCCACTTT,CASSQDLYGQGTGSPLHF
TRBJ2-7,TRBV12-3/TRBV12-4,.,.,TGTGCCAGCAGCCGAGGGCCTGGGGAGCAGTACTTC,CASSRGPGEQYF
TRBJ1-5,TRBV29-1,.,TRBD1,TGCAGCGTGCTGACAGGGAGCAATCAGCCCCAGCATTTT,CSVLTGSNQPQHF
TRBJ2-7,TRBV7-8,.,TRBD2,TGTGCCAGCAGCCGTAGCGGGAGGAGATACGAGCAGTACTTC,CASSRSGRRYEQYF
TRBJ2-2,TRBV7-9,.,.,TGTGCCAGCAGCTTAAGGTTCTGGGGACAGAACACCGGGGAGCTGTTTTTT,CASSLRFWGQNTGELFF
TRBJ2-7,TRBV10-1,.,TRBD1,TGCGCCAGCAGTGAGTCCGGGACAGGGGTCGAGCAGTACTTC,CASSESGTGVEQYF
TRBJ2-2,TRBV3-1/TRBV3-2,.,.,TGTGCCAGCAGCTATACAGGGAACGGGGAGCTGTTTTTT,CASSYTGNGELFF
TRBJ2-2,TRBV28,.,TRBD2,TGTGCCAGCCGCAGAGGCCGGAGACTAGCTTCAGGGGAGCTGTTTTTT,CASRRGRRLASGELFF
TRBJ2-7,TRBV15,.,.,TGTGCCACCAGCAGAGGCCCGACAGTCCCCGAGCAGTACTTC,CATSRGPTVPEQYF
TRBJ1-6,TRBV18,.,.,TGTGCCAGCTCACGGGGGCAGGGGAACCTAGATTCACCCCTCCACTTT,CASSRGQGNLDSPLHF
TRBJ1-4,TRBV6-1,.,.,TGTGCCAGCAGTGCCCGACAGATTGCAACTAATGAAAAACTGTTTTTT,CASSARQIATNEKLFF
TRBJ2-1,TRBV10-1,.,TRBD2,TGCGCCAGCAGTCGCGGGGGGGATTTGAATGAGCAGTTCTTC,CASSRGGDLNEQFF
TRBJ1-1,TRBV30,once,.,TGTGCCTGGAGGCGGGGGGCCACTGAAGCTTTCTTT,CAWRRGATEAFF
TRBJ1-6,TRBV9,.,TRBD1,TGTGCCAGCAGCATGCCGGGACAGCCTAATTCACCCCTCCACTTT,CASSMPGQPNSPLHF
TRBJ1-2,TRBV7-8,once,.,TGTGCCAGCAGGACGGGGGGGAGGGCCGGCTACACCTTC,CASRTGGRAGYTF
TRBJ2-5,TRBV27,.,TRBD1,TGTGCCAGCAGTTTATACGGCAGGGGGGAGACCCAGTACTTC,CASSLYGRGETQYF
TRBJ2-3,TRBV6-5,.,.,TGTGCCAGCAGTTCCCCCGGACTACCCACAGATACGCAGTATTTT,CASSSPGLPTDTQYF
TRBJ2-5,TRBV7-9,.,.,TGTGCCAGCAGTTCTACCGGGACAAGTCCCCAAGAGACCCAGTACTTC,CASSSTGTSPQETQYF
TRBJ1-3,TRBV4-1,.,TRBD1,TGCGCCAGCAGCCAAGATAAGGGACAGGGGGAATCTGGAAACACCATATATTTT,CASSQDKGQGESGNTIYF
TRBJ2-2,TRBV9,.,.,TGTGCCAGCAGCTCTCGTACCGGGGAGCTGTTTTTT,CASSSRTGELFF
TRBJ2-2,TRBV9,once,TRBD2,TGTGCCAGCAGCGGTAGCGGGGCGAACACCGGGGAGCTGTTTTTT,CASSGSGANTGELFF
TRBJ1-2,TRBV4-1,.,TRBD1,TGCGCCAGCAGCCATCTCGAACAGGGGGGCTATGGCTACACCTTC,CASSHLEQGGYGYTF
TRBJ1-2,TRBV9,.,.,TGTGCCAGCAGCCCGTCCGGGACAAAGGGTGGATTAGGCTACACCTTC,CASSPSGTKGGLGYTF
TRBJ1-2,TRBV6-2/TRBV6-3,.,.,TGTGCCAGCAGTTACACGTTCAGGGTGGGTGATGGCTACACCTTC,CASSYTFRVGDGYTF
TRBJ2-1,TRBV5-1,.,TRBD2,TGCGCCAGCAGCCCACAAGGACTAGCGGGAGCAAATGAGCAGTTCTTC,CASSPQGLAGANEQFF
TRBJ2-2,TRBV19,.,TRBD2,TGTGCCAGTAGCCAAGGCACTAGCGGGAGTAACACCGGGGAGCTGTTTTTT,CASSQGTSGSNTGELFF
TRBJ2-1,TRBV7-9,.,.,TGTGCCAGCAGTCCAGGACTCTTCGCGCGTCGCAATGAGCAGTTCTTC,CASSPGLFARRNEQFF
TRBJ2-1,TRBV7-9,.,.,TGTGCCAGCAGCTTAGGAGGAGTTCTTGACGATGAGCAGTTCTTC,CASSLGGVLDDEQFF
TRBJ2-2,TRBV7-2,.,.,TGTGCCAGCAGCTTCGTCTACACCGGGGAGCTGTTTTTT,CASSFVYTGELFF
TRBJ2-3,TRBV11-2,.,.,TGTGCCAGCAGCTTAGACCTTACAGGGATCAATACGCAGTATTTT,CASSLDLTGINTQYF
TRBJ2-1,TRBV7-9,few,TRBD2,TGTGCCAGGGCGGGCCCTAGCGGGGGGCAGTTCTTC,CARAGPSGGQFF